The 15 T cell receptor beta chains in this list originate from one sample, sequenced in a study of T cell repertoires in cytomegalovirus infection. What these receptors recognize is not known. TCRdb itself ran the reads through MiXCR, one entry per CDR3 protein. The sample carries a few hundred thousand distinct CDR3 sequences, around 40% recorded once. The specimen comprised cultured PBMCs, sampled from culture after CMV antigen stimulation. These receptors all stem from a human donor in good health (CMV status not recorded). Some clones in this sample may be carry-over from other donors' samples.

This rearrangement joins TRBV7-6 to TRBJ2-7, with 8 positions matching TRBD1. V lost 5 bases to trimming and J lost 0 bases; unmatched junction nucleotides: 15. Germline CDR1 is SGHVS and CDR2 is FNYEAQ. The CDR3 spans 18 residues. The CDR3 DNA sequence: TGTGCCAGCAGCAACCCTACGTACCGGGACAGGAGCTCCTACGAGCAGTACTTC. This encodes CASSNPTYRDRSSYEQYF.

The J gene is TRBJ1-4, the V gene TRBV7-2, with TRBD1 matching over 8 bases. The V gene end was trimmed by 5 bases and the J gene end by 4 bases; junction bases not matched to a gene: 6. This CDR3 comprises 15 residues. CDR1 and CDR2 from the germline V gene are SGHTA and FQGNSA. In DNA, the CDR3 is TGTGCCAGCAGCCCGGACAGGGAAGATAATGAAAAACTGTTTTTT. Its translation: CASSPDREDNEKLFF.

V usage is TRBV7-6 and J usage is TRBJ1-1; maybe TRBD1 (5 bases). V was cut by 2 bases and J by 11 bases, with 9 bases left in between. The V gene's germline CDR1 is SGHVS and CDR2 FNYEAQ. CDR3 size: 11 residues. CDR3: CASSLQEGAFF. DNA for the CDR3: TGTGCCAGCAGCTTACAAGAGGGGGCTTTCTTT.

A single count supports this clonotype. The V and J genes are TRBV2 and TRBJ2-1; D possibly uses TRBD1 or TRBD2 (5 bases each). V was shortened by 1 base and J by 12 bases, with 10 bases between the two germline ends. The CDR3 covers 12 residues. Germline V gives CDR1 SNHLY, CDR2 FYNNEI. The CDR3 DNA sequence: TGTGCCAGCAGTGAAGAGGGGACGCCGCAGTTCTTC. Translated, it gives CASSEEGTPQFF.

The rearrangement joins TRBV9 to TRBJ1-6; no reliable D call. CDR1 is SGDLS and CDR2 is YYNGEE in the germline V gene. With 4 bases removed from V and 10 bases from J, the gap between germline ends came to 21 bases. The CDR3 runs to 16 residues. The CDR3 sequence: CASSLGVVGIESPLHF. CDR3 in DNA: TGTGCCAGCAGCCTCGGCGTCGTCGGGATAGAATCACCCCTCCACTTT.

A few counts support this clonotype. The chain uses TRBV19 and TRBJ2-1, with D perhaps being TRBD1 or TRBD2 (5 bases each). In germline, CDR1 is LNHDA, CDR2 SQIVND (reference sequence). The CDR3 consists of 14 residues. The V end was cut by 4 bases, the J end by 7 bases, with 14 bases between. The CDR3 loop reads CASSTGPWGNEQFF. In DNA, the CDR3 is TGTGCCAGTAGTACCGGACCCTGGGGGAATGAGCAGTTCTTC. The full variable domain, with the rest looked up from reference TRBV19 and TRBJ2-1, is DGGITQSPKYLFRKEGQNVTLSCEQNLNHDAMYWYRQDPGQGLRLIYYSQIVNDFQKGDIAEGYSVSREKKESFPLTVTSAQKNPTAFYLCASSTGPWGNEQFFGPGTRLTVL.

V usage is TRBV4-1 and J usage is TRBJ1-5; no definite D call. Germline-derived CDR1 and CDR2 are MGHRA and YSYEKL. The germline V and J ends were trimmed by 1 base and 0 bases, with 13 bases remaining between them. This CDR3 is built from 17 residues. In nucleotides, the CDR3 is TGCGCCAGCAGCCAAGTAGTAACAGCCTATAGCAATCAGCCCCAGCATTTT. Its protein is CASSQVVTAYSNQPQHF.

The chain carries TRBV7-2 and TRBJ2-1, with 9 bases fitting TRBD1. The trim removed 5 bases at V and 6 bases at J, leaving 8 bases unmatched. Germline CDR1 reads SGHTA; CDR2 reads FQGNSA. There are 15 residues in the CDR3. CDR3 sequence: CASSSLQGAGNEQFF. In nucleotides, the CDR3 is TGTGCCAGCAGCAGCCTACAGGGGGCGGGCAATGAGCAGTTCTTC.

The rearrangement joins TRBV5-1 to TRBJ2-1, with TRBD2 matching over 12 bases. From germline, CDR1 is SGHRS and CDR2 YFSETQ. The CDR3 is 17 amino acids. With 0 bases clipped from V and 3 bases from J, the junction kept 4 bases outside the gene matches. The CDR3 sequence is CASSLGLAGALYNEQFF. The CDR3 DNA is TGCGCCAGCAGCTTGGGACTAGCGGGGGCCCTCTACAATGAGCAGTTCTTC.

This clonotype appeared a few times. This rearrangement joins TRBV6-5 to TRBJ2-1; 10 nucleotides match TRBD1. Trimming at V came to 0 bases and at J to 8 bases, leaving 4 bases not matched to a gene. CDR1 and CDR2 from the germline V gene are MNHEY and SVGAGI. The CDR3 extends over 15 amino acids. The CDR3 here is CASSYSGQGLDEQFF. For the CDR3, the DNA is TGTGCCAGCAGTTACTCGGGACAGGGGTTGGATGAGCAGTTCTTC.

This clonotype was seen a handful of times. This chain links TRBV7-8 with TRBJ2-7; no definite D call. The V end was cut by 5 bases, the J end by 3 bases, with 11 bases between. The CDR3 length is 13 residues. Per germline, CDR1 SGHVS and CDR2 FQNEAQ. The CDR3: CASSPRPFYEQYF. CDR3 bases: TGTGCCAGCAGCCCTAGGCCCTTCTACGAGCAGTACTTC.

This clonotype has just a few counts. The chain is built from TRBV29-1 and TRBJ2-7; D ambiguous. This CDR3 is built from 13 residues. The V end was cut by 5 bases, the J end by 2 bases, with 13 bases between. Germline V lookup: CDR1 SQVTM, CDR2 ANQGSEA. CDR3 loop: CSVFSGRTYEQYF. In DNA, the CDR3 is TGCAGCGTTTTTTCGGGCAGGACCTACGAGCAGTACTTC.

This chain uses TRBV5-1 with TRBJ2-1; maybe TRBD1 (5 bases). Germline CDR1 is SGHRS and CDR2 is YFSETQ. CDR3 length: 14 amino acids. V was clipped by 0 bases and J by 8 bases, with 12 bases between them. The CDR3 coding sequence is TGCGCCAGCAGCTTGGTCCGCCAGGGCGATGAGCAGTTCTTC. It specifies CASSLVRQGDEQFF.

There are a few counts of this clonotype. This sequence joins TRBV29-1 and TRBJ2-4; no clear D. The germline gives CDR1 SQVTM, CDR2 ANQGSEA. The CDR3 totals 11 residues. Trimming removed 6 bases from V and 3 bases from J, with 6 bases in between. The CDR3: CSVLNKNIQYF. CDR3 nucleotides: TGCAGCGTACTGAACAAAAACATTCAGTACTTC.

This clonotype was counted a few times. This chain connects TRBV7-2 to TRBJ2-1, with TRBD2 identical over 13 bases. V was clipped by 2 bases and J by 4 bases; unmatched bases: 8. The CDR3 is 18 residues long. The germline gives CDR1 SGHTA, CDR2 FQGNSA. The CDR3 is CASSLNPRLAGGYNEQFF. Here the CDR3 DNA reads TGTGCCAGCAGCTTAAACCCGCGACTAGCGGGAGGTTACAATGAGCAGTTCTTC.